This T cell receptor beta chain is drawn from a study of T cell repertoires in cytomegalovirus infection. For the study at large: CMV infection plus the matching HLA type was flagged by public TCR beta signatures. Notes on the study in general: Carriage of CMV together with the relevant HLA was identifiable through cumulative public TCR beta family frequency. In two of eight donors, the top clonotype was HLA-C-restricted CMV-specific.

Using its own MiXCR run on the reads, TCRdb lists one record per CDR3 protein. The repertoire holds around 530,000 distinct CDR3 sequences, with approximately 15% as singletons. About this clonotype itself: What it recognizes is unknown.

Unmatched junction bases numbered 8, after V lost 3 bases and J lost 4 bases. The CDR3 is 15 residues long. Germline CDR1 and CDR2: SGDLS and YYNGEE. Input material: CD8+ T cells from PBMCs. The source is a human donor in good health (CMV status not recorded). Some clones in this sample may be carry-over from other donors' samples. V gene TRBV9 combines with J gene TRBJ1-2; 8 bases are a match to TRBD1. CDR3 sequence (DNA): TGTGCCAGCAGCGCATCAGGGGGCGCAGGCTATGGCTACACCTTC. It specifies CASSASGGAGYGYTF. Drawing the rest from reference TRBV9 and TRBJ1-2, the complete variable domain is DSGVTQTPKHLITATGQRVTLRCSPRSGDLSVYWYQQSLDQGLQFLIQYYNGEERAKGNILERFSAQQFPDLHSELNLSSLELGDSALYFCASSASGGAGYGYTFGSGTRLTVV.